Each of the 6 T cell receptor beta chains below was sequenced from the same sample in a study of T cell responses to AZD1222 COVID-19 vaccine. Assay: immunoSEQ multiplex PCR; the TCRdb copy retains only in-frame clones and omits some. The sample records about 120,000 clones, roughly 88% being singletons. Source: peripheral blood, taken on day 0 of AZD1222 vaccination. Receptors were obtained from an adult in good health.

V usage is TRBV7-8 and J usage is TRBJ1-2; no clear D. CDR1 is SGHVS and CDR2 is FQNEAQ in the germline V gene. Trimming removed 7 bases from V and 3 bases from J, with 21 bases in between. This CDR3 comprises 16 residues. The CDR3 spells CASTYSRLPGYYGYTF. CDR3 coding DNA: TGTGCCAGCACATACTCAAGACTGCCTGGTTACTATGGCTACACCTTC.

The chain links TRBV9 to TRBJ2-3; the D gene is possibly TRBD1 (6 bases). The germline CDR1 and CDR2 sequences are SGDLS and YYNGEE. The CDR3 consists of 16 residues. V dropped 5 bases and J dropped 2 bases, with 18 bases sitting between them. The CDR3 spells CASSDELRGFTDTQYF. The CDR3 nucleotides are TGTGCCAGCAGTGATGAATTAAGGGGGTTCACAGATACGCAGTATTTT.

The V gene is TRBV4-3, the J gene TRBJ1-5; TRBD1 is a possible D gene (5 bases). The V end was cut by 0 bases, the J end by 7 bases, with 10 bases between. The CDR3 contains 14 residues. Per germline, CDR1 LGHNA and CDR2 YSLEER. DNA for the CDR3: TGCGCCAGCAGCCAAGACAGGGTGGGGCAGCCCCAGCATTTT. Translated, it gives CASSQDRVGQPQHF.

The chain combines TRBV6-2 or TRBV6-3 with TRBJ1-5; D ambiguous. V was trimmed by 6 bases and J by 4 bases, leaving 10 bases between them. Germline loops: CDR1 MNHEY, CDR2 SVGEGT. The CDR3 consists of 13 residues. The CDR3 protein is CASSPLGNQPQHF. CDR3 DNA sequence: TGTGCCAGCAGCCCCTTGGGAAATCAGCCCCAGCATTTT.

V gene TRBV7-2 combines with J gene TRBJ2-3, with 7 bases fitting TRBD2. The CDR3 runs to 15 residues. Germline CDR1 and CDR2: SGHTA and FQGNSA. V lost 1 base, J lost 8 bases, and 9 bases stayed unmatched. The CDR3 here is CASSLGGTTGGTQYF. The CDR3 DNA sequence: TGTGCCAGCAGCTTAGGGGGGACTACTGGGGGTACGCAGTATTTT. The full variable domain, its missing parts supplied by reference TRBV7-2 and TRBJ2-3, is GAGVSQSPSNKVTEKGKDVELRCDPISGHTALYWYRQSLGQGLEFLIYFQGNSAPDKSGLPSDRFSAERTGGSVSTLTIQRTQQEDSAVYLCASSLGGTTGGTQYFGPGTRLTVL.

The chain links TRBV3-1 (or the pseudogene TRBV3-2) to TRBJ1-3, with D possibly TRBD1 on 6 matching bases. The germline V and J ends were trimmed by 3 bases and 0 bases, with 15 bases remaining between them. CDR1 is LGHDT, CDR2 YNNKEL, per germline (reference sequence). This CDR3 contains 17 residues. CDR3 amino acids: CASSHGRGSPSGNTIYF. The CDR3 DNA sequence: TGTGCCAGCAGCCATGGCAGGGGCTCTCCCTCTGGAAACACCATATATTTT.